Each of the 6 T cell receptor beta chains below was sequenced from the same sample in a study of blood T cell repertoires in COVID-19. Libraries were prepared by immunoSEQ multiplex PCR; TCRdb keeps only in-frame clonotypes and omits some of them. This sample yields under 250,000 clones, of which roughly 80% are seen a single time; about 4.8% belongs to the top ten. Sequencing was done on a sample of PBMCs or T cells enriched from blood (not recorded which). The receptors shown here come from a woman aged 50 to 65 who had been exposed to COVID-19.

This chain uses TRBV7-9 with TRBJ1-1; 7 positions match TRBD1. The V segment lost 5 bases and the J segment 10 bases; nucleotides outside the gene matches: 7. CDR1 is SEHNR, CDR2 FQNEAQ, per germline (reference sequence). This CDR3 comprises 12 residues. The CDR3 DNA follows: TGTGCCAGCAGCCAAGAAGGGACAGCAGCTTTCTTT. Translated: CASSQEGTAAFF.

The chain is built from TRBV7-2 and TRBJ2-5, with D uncertain. The CDR3 contains 13 residues. Germline CDR1 is SGHTA and CDR2 is FQGNSA. The V end was cut by 2 bases, the J end by 4 bases, with 8 bases between. CDR3 nucleotides: TGTGCCAGCAGCTTATCCCCCCGAGAGACCCAGTACTTC. As protein: CASSLSPRETQYF.

The chain has TRBV6-5 and TRBJ2-1; D not certain. This CDR3 spans 13 amino acids. Germline V gives CDR1 MNHEY, CDR2 SVGAGI. V was pared by 5 bases and J by 1 base, with 6 bases between. The CDR3 here is CASSPHSYNEQFF. CDR3 DNA: TGTGCCAGCAGTCCCCATTCCTACAATGAGCAGTTCTTC.

This chain uses TRBV11-1 with TRBJ2-1; the match to TRBD1 covers 9 bases. Trimming removed 4 bases from V and 8 bases from J; junction bases left unmatched: 6. CDR3 length: 14 amino acids. From germline, CDR1 is SGHAT and CDR2 FQDESV (reference sequence). The DNA for the CDR3 is TGTGCCAGCAGCTCTTACAGGGGGCGAGATGAGCAGTTCTTC. Its protein product is CASSSYRGRDEQFF.

CDR3 loop: CASSLFRQGGRSPLHF. The CDR3 nucleotides read TGTGCCAGCAGTTTATTTCGACAGGGCGGGCGTTCACCCCTCCACTTT. This rearrangement joins TRBV28 to TRBJ1-6, with TRBD1 matching 7 bases. Germline CDR1 is MDHEN and CDR2 is SYDVKM. This CDR3 contains 16 residues. Losses at the gene ends were 1 base for V and 9 bases for J; bases not matched to a gene: 9.

The rearrangement links TRBV9 to TRBJ2-3; D might be TRBD1 (7 bases). The CDR3 sequence is 14 residues long. Germline V gene lookup returns CDR1 SGDLS and CDR2 YYNGEE. V was trimmed by 4 bases and J by 5 bases, leaving 14 bases between them. The CDR3: CASSKRQGGDTQYF. In DNA form, the CDR3 reads TGTGCCAGCAGCAAGCGGCAGGGGGGAGATACGCAGTATTTT.